This T cell receptor (beta chain) comes out of a study of human T cells and chemical hapten exposure (dated by TCRdb to the early 2020s). Describing the broader study: Libraries were pooled for sequencing, and variation in per-sample TCR yields was attributed mainly to small differences in library volumes within the pool. In alopecia patients, the study followed how the peripheral blood TCR repertoire changed in vivo over primary and secondary sensitization to diphenylcyclopropenone (DPC), a hapten. Each blood RNA sample was used to sequence both TCR alpha and TCR beta chains. Overall study outcomes, separate from this receptor: After repeated subsampling, the strength of the expansion versus patch-test correlation and the threshold at which it became significant changed. DPC sensitization did not change the number of TCRs with a frequency above 1 in 1000, and there was no evidence of changes in global repertoire structure.

CDR1 MNHEY and CDR2 SVGAGI are derived from the germline V gene. The CDR3 starts with the cysteine, ends with the phenylalanine, and has 17 residues. The CDR3 DNA has 51 bases and is translated from base 1. V and J lose 0 bases and 0 bases, and a span of 12 bases separates them. The library relied on 5' RACE. Instrument on record: Illumina MiSeq. Library preparation attached unique molecular identifiers to individual cDNA molecules for quantitative, reproducible TCR counting. The original pipeline was this. The median number of TCRs per sample was over 95,000, ranging from roughly 20,000 to 700,000. The Decombinator software suite was used to annotate V, J and CDR3 in the TCR reads. To make PS versus PT1 abundance plots, every sample was subsampled to the same number of TCRs (28,000). Expanded TCRs were defined as absent before sensitization and observed at least eight times at the 2-week time point. The public reads were reprocessed in TCRdb via fastp at Q25 and MiXCR, keeping in-frame beta chains. Identical CDR3 protein sequences are pooled into one entry, listed with their most common genes and DNA. None of the V and J calls come from the authors' own analysis; TCRdb made them. The table for this sample lists under 150,000 distinct CDR3 sequences; approximately 19% of them were counted only once. The ten largest clones capture around 2.8% of the sample.

Total RNA was extracted from unfractionated whole blood collected in Tempus Blood RNA tubes. About 5 healthy volunteers served as TCR sequencing controls and were bled at day 0, 2 weeks and 6 weeks. As concerns this clonotype: Its cognate antigen has yet to be identified. Nothing much larger sits one base from this clone, and base qualities are not available.

The TCR comes from a human donor in good health. This sequence uses TRBV6-5 and TRBJ1-5, with the D gene not confidently named. The DNA reads TGTGCCAGCAGTTACTCGTCGCCAGCTTATAGCAATCAGCCCCAGCATTTT. It encodes CASSYSSPAYSNQPQHF.